The 8 T cell receptor beta chains reported below all come from one sample, sequenced in a study of Ad26.COV2.S vaccination and SARS-CoV-2 variants. Repertoires were generated with immunoSEQ multiplex PCR, while TCRdb's copy carries only in-frame clones and drops some. This repertoire shows about 480,000 clones, 87% found once; its top ten account for around 13%. Sample treatment: roughly 18 received Ad26.COV2.S at low or high dose, single or two shots; 5 received placebo; per-sample allocation not given. Samples were taken on day 63 after the first vaccine or placebo injection. The material sequenced was peripheral blood, taken in a trial of Ad26.COV2.S vaccine versus placebo. Receptors were obtained from a person aged 18-60 years who received the Ad26.COV2.S COVID-19 vaccine or a placebo.

This clone has only a few counts. The chain uses TRBV4-2 and TRBJ1-5, with D possibly matching TRBD1 (5 bases). Per the germline V gene, CDR1 is LGHNA and CDR2 is YNFKEQ. The CDR3 contains 15 residues. V lost 0 bases and J 4 bases, leaving 10 bases between the germline ends. This chain's CDR3 is CASSQERGINQPQHF. CDR3 DNA sequence: TGTGCCAGCAGCCAAGAACGGGGCATTAATCAGCCCCAGCATTTT.

J is TRBJ2-2 and V is TRBV10-3, with 10 bases aligning to TRBD1. The CDR3 contains 17 residues. The ends lost 4 bases at V and 4 bases at J; junction bases unmatched: 9. Germline CDR1 ENHRY, CDR2 SYGVKD. CDR3 residues: CAISGTGTGATTGELFF. The CDR3 DNA is TGTGCCATCAGTGGGACCGGGACAGGGGCGACCACCGGGGAGCTGTTTTTT.

This clone has a single count. The chain has TRBV29-1 and TRBJ2-2; a possible D gene is TRBD2 (6 bases). The CDR3 is 12 amino acids. CDR1 SQVTM and CDR2 ANQGSEA come from the germline V gene. V was trimmed by 7 bases and J by 2 bases, leaving 8 bases between them. In DNA, the CDR3 is TGCAGCGCGGGAGAAAACACCGGGGAGCTGTTTTTT. Protein product: CSAGENTGELFF.

V and J are TRBV10-2 and TRBJ2-7; possible D gene TRBD1, 6 bases. Trimming pared 2 bases from V and 6 bases from J, leaving 17 bases between. The CDR3 consists of 15 residues. Looked up from germline, CDR1 is WSHSY and CDR2 is SAAADI. The CDR3 reads CASSEVKGPRGEQYF. DNA for the CDR3: TGCGCCAGCAGTGAGGTTAAGGGGCCCAGGGGCGAGCAGTACTTC.

The genes are TRBV7-9 and TRBJ1-3; no definite D call. V dropped 2 bases and J dropped 7 bases, with 9 bases sitting between them. The length of the CDR3 is 13 residues. In germline, CDR1 is SEHNR, CDR2 FQNEAQ (reference sequence). In DNA, the CDR3 is TGTGCCAGCAGCTTATCAGTGGGGAACACCATATATTTT. The encoded protein is CASSLSVGNTIYF.

The CDR3 protein is CASSIGGGLQETQYF. CDR3 nucleotides: TGTGCCAGTAGTATAGGGGGCGGCCTCCAAGAGACCCAGTACTTC. The chain is built from TRBV19 and TRBJ2-5; a possible D gene is TRBD1 (5 bases). This CDR3 spans 15 amino acids. V was cut by 1 base and J by 1 base, with 10 bases left in between. CDR1 is LNHDA, CDR2 SQIVND, per germline (reference sequence).

The rearrangement joins TRBV9 to TRBJ1-1; no clear D gene. The CDR3 has 15 residues. Germline-derived CDR1 and CDR2 are SGDLS and YYNGEE. The ends were cut back, 3 bases at V and 5 bases at J, with 17 bases in the middle. The DNA for the CDR3 is TGTGCCAGCAGCGCCAGCTCTGGCCCGGGGACTGAAGCTTTCTTT. Translated, it gives CASSASSGPGTEAFF.

The CDR3 bases are TGTGCCAGCAGCCTCCGGACAGGGCAACGTGAAGCTTTCTTT. Protein sequence: CASSLRTGQREAFF. This chain connects TRBV3-1 (or the pseudogene TRBV3-2) to TRBJ1-1, with TRBD1 matching 8 bases. V shed 4 bases and J 7 bases; nucleotides not matched to a gene: 8. Looked up from germline, CDR1 is LGHDT and CDR2 is YNNKEL (reference sequence). The CDR3 extends over 14 amino acids.